One and the same sample provided the 14 T cell receptor beta chains below, sequenced in a study of blood T cell repertoires in COVID-19. Profiled with immunoSEQ multiplex PCR; TCRdb holds only in-frame clones, not every one. The repertoire holds about 39,000 clones, with 84% as singletons. Source material: peripheral blood. These TCRs come from a man aged 50 to 59 with active or convalescent COVID-19.

The V call is TRBV28, the J call TRBJ1-2, with D tentatively TRBD1 (5 bases). V lost 11 bases and J lost 1, with 14 bases in between. The CDR3 consists of 13 residues. The V gene's germline CDR1 is MDHEN and CDR2 SYDVKM. CDR3: CAASPTVNYGYTF. CDR3 in DNA: TGTGCCGCGAGTCCGACAGTTAACTATGGCTACACCTTC.

The chain couples TRBV4-2 to TRBJ2-3; TRBD2 is a possible D gene (7 bases). Germline CDR1 and CDR2: LGHNA and YNFKEQ. Trimming shortened V by 1 base and J by 9 bases, and 23 bases separated the two germline ends. This CDR3 contains 17 residues. The CDR3 reads CASSQAASVEGGETQYF. The CDR3 DNA follows: TGTGCCAGCAGCCAAGCAGCCTCGGTCGAGGGGGGGGAAACGCAGTATTTT.

V usage is TRBV6-6 and J usage is TRBJ2-7; 8 bases are shared with TRBD2. J was trimmed by 3 bases and V by 1 base; bases with no gene match: 5. The CDR3 extends over 15 amino acids. The germline V gene has CDR1 MNHNY and CDR2 SVGAGI (reference sequence). The chain's CDR3 is CASSYYWAGGYEQYF. DNA for the CDR3: TGTGCCAGCAGTTACTATTGGGCGGGGGGCTACGAGCAGTACTTC.

The chain is built from TRBV6-5 and TRBJ1-4, with D possibly matching TRBD1 (5 bases). This CDR3 comprises 14 residues. V lost 5 bases to trimming and J lost 5 bases, with 12 bases between them. Germline V lookup: CDR1 MNHEY, CDR2 SVGAGI. DNA for the CDR3: TGTGCCAGCAGTACACCCGGGGGAAATGAAAAACTGTTTTTT. Protein: CASSTPGGNEKLFF.

This clone is a singleton in its sample. The rearrangement links TRBV19 to TRBJ1-1, with D possibly being TRBD1 (6 bases). V was clipped by 5 bases and J by 1 base, with 8 bases between them. The CDR3 has 13 amino acids. Germline-derived CDR1 and CDR2 are LNHDA and SQIVND (reference sequence). The CDR3 protein is CASSLQGNTEAFF. CDR3 coding DNA: TGTGCCAGTAGTTTACAGGGGAACACTGAAGCTTTCTTT.

The chain uses TRBV9 and TRBJ2-7; D unclear. Deletions cut 3 bases from V and 3 bases from J, with 10 bases between. Per germline, CDR1 SGDLS and CDR2 YYNGEE. The CDR3 extends over 13 amino acids. The CDR3 DNA reads TGTGCCAGCAGCGACTTGCTAGGCTACGAGCAGTACTTC. This encodes CASSDLLGYEQYF.

The chain is built from TRBV14 and TRBJ2-7; 11 nucleotides align to TRBD1. Per germline, CDR1 SGHDN and CDR2 FVKESK. V lost 4 bases and J lost 6; bases outside the gene matches: 8. The CDR3 loop spans 15 amino acids. CDR3 residues: CASSPRTGGLAEQYF. The CDR3 DNA reads as TGTGCCAGCAGCCCGAGGACAGGGGGCCTCGCCGAGCAGTACTTC.

Relative to its sample, this clone is medium-sized. The chain carries TRBV7-9 and TRBJ1-2; D is unresolved. This CDR3 spans 13 amino acids. Trimming pared 5 bases from V and 7 bases from J, leaving 14 bases between. Germline values: CDR1 SEHNR, CDR2 FQNEAQ (reference sequence). This chain's CDR3 is CASSPPGRAGYTF. CDR3 bases: TGTGCCAGCAGCCCGCCGGGTCGCGCTGGCTACACCTTC.

The gene calls are TRBV19 and TRBJ1-5, with D possibly being TRBD1 (5 bases). CDR3 length: 14 amino acids. The V and J ends lost 6 bases and 7 bases respectively, with 16 bases between them. Germline lookup yields CDR1 LNHDA and CDR2 SQIVND (reference sequence). The CDR3 DNA is TGTGCCAGTAGCGGGGGGGGGAATGGGCAGCCCCAGCATTTT. Its protein is CASSGGGNGQPQHF.

J is TRBJ1-1 and V is TRBV3-1 (or the pseudogene TRBV3-2); 9 bases agree with TRBD1. The germline CDR1 and CDR2 sequences are LGHDT and YNNKEL (reference sequence). V lost 4 bases and J lost 5; bases outside the gene matches: 8. The CDR3 covers 15 residues. DNA for the CDR3: TGTGCCAGCAGCCTCTGGGACAGGGCAACAACTGAAGCTTTCTTT. Amino acid sequence: CASSLWDRATTEAFF.

This chain links TRBV12-5 with TRBJ1-1; 11 positions agree with TRBD1. Germline-derived CDR1 and CDR2 are LGHNT and FRNRAP. V lost 3 bases, J lost 2 bases, and 2 bases stayed unmatched. The CDR3 is made up of 15 amino acids. The CDR3 sequence is CASGFWTGGNTEAFF. The CDR3 nucleotides read TGTGCTAGTGGTTTCTGGACAGGGGGCAACACTGAAGCTTTCTTT.

The chain combines TRBV19 with TRBJ2-2; D ambiguous. The V gene's germline CDR1 is LNHDA and CDR2 SQIVND (reference sequence). Trimming took off 5 bases at V and 0 bases at J, with 7 bases between the two ends. This CDR3 is built from 14 residues. The CDR3 DNA reads TGTGCCAGTAGTTCTCAGGCGAACACCGGGGAGCTGTTTTTT. This sequence encodes CASSSQANTGELFF.

The J gene is TRBJ2-4, the V gene TRBV27, with 7 bases aligning to TRBD1. Per the germline V gene, CDR1 is MNHEY and CDR2 is SMNVEV (reference sequence). The CDR3 is 14 amino acids. V lost 5 bases to trimming and J lost 9 bases; unmatched junction nucleotides: 10. The CDR3 sequence is CASSIQGSGGIQYF. CDR3 nucleotides: TGTGCCAGCAGTATACAGGGGTCGGGTGGCATTCAGTACTTC.

The V call is TRBV4-2, the J call TRBJ2-2; a possible D gene is TRBD2 (7 bases). Trimming left V 0 bases short and J 0 bases short, with 14 bases between. Per the germline V gene, CDR1 is LGHNA and CDR2 is YNFKEQ. CDR3 size: 18 residues. The CDR3 DNA is TGTGCCAGCAGCCAAGAGTTGGCGGGGGCTACGAACACCGGGGAGCTGTTTTTT. This encodes CASSQELAGATNTGELFF.